What follows are 2 T cell receptor beta chains derived from one specimen sequenced in a study of T cell clonotyping in hematopoietic cell transplantation. Sequencing was performed with immunoSEQ multiplex PCR; in TCRdb, only in-frame clones are kept and a portion is missing. The table lists 7,500 to 9,500 clones, more than 80% of them singletons. The input for sequencing was peripheral blood mononuclear cells, taken 180 days after allogeneic stem cell transplant. The receptors come from a female patient in her 50s who had an allogeneic stem cell transplant from an unrelated donor, so the T cells may come from the graft donor. Some clones in this sample may be carry-over from other donors' samples.

V is TRBV6-5 and J is TRBJ1-5; no clear D. The CDR3 consists of 13 residues. Per the germline V gene, CDR1 is MNHEY and CDR2 is SVGAGI. V lost 10 bases and J lost 2, with 12 bases in between. The CDR3 coding sequence is TGTGCCACCTGCCTATCGGGCAATCAGCCCCAGCATTTT. It is translated as CATCLSGNQPQHF.

The rearrangement joins TRBV28 to TRBJ2-6, with D possibly matching TRBD1 (5 bases). The CDR3 has 15 amino acids. Trimming left V 6 bases short and J 0 bases short, with 9 bases between. CDR1 is MDHEN, CDR2 SYDVKM, per germline. The CDR3 coding sequence is TGTGCCAGCAGAAGACAGCACTCTGGGGCCAACGTCCTGACTTTC. It is translated as CASRRQHSGANVLTF.